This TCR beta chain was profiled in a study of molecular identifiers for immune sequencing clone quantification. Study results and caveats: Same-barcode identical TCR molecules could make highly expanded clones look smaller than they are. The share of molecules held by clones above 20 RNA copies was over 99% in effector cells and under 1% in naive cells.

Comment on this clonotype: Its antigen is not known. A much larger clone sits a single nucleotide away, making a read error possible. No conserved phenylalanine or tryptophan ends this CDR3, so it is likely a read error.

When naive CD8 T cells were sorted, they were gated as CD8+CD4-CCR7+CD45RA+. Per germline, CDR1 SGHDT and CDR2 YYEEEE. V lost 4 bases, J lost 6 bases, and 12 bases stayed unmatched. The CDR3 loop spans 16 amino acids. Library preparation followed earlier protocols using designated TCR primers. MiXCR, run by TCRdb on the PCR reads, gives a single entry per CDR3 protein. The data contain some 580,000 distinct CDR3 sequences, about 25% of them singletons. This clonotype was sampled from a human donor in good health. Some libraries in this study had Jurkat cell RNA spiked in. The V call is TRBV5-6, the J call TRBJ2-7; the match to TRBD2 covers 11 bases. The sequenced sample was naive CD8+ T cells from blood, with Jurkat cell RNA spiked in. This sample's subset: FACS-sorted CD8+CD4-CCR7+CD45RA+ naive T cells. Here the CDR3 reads CASSEKALAGAGEQYS. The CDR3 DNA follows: TGTGCCAGCAGCGAGAAGGCACTAGCGGGAGCTGGCGAGCAGTACTCC.